The source of this T cell receptor (beta chain) is a study of shared clonotypes between healthy human individuals. This clone was observed at least ten times. The protocol was immunoSEQ multiplex PCR, while the TCRdb copy is restricted to in-frame clones and leaves out a portion. The sample carries 1 million to 1.3 million clones, 75% to 80% recorded once. The receptor was derived from a man between 18 and 29 years old in good health. Some clones in this sample may be carry-over from other donors' samples. The sample was memory CD4+ T cells from PBMCs. Subset specified: CD45RA-negative fraction.

For the CDR3, the DNA is TGTGCCAGCAGCGTAGAGCGGCTCCGTGATACGCAGTATTTT. Translation: CASSVERLRDTQYF. The chain uses TRBV9 and TRBJ2-3, with D perhaps matching TRBD2 (5 bases). V lost 0 bases to trimming and J lost 6 bases, with 11 bases between them. CDR1 is SGDLS and CDR2 is YYNGEE in the germline V gene. The CDR3 is 14 residues long.